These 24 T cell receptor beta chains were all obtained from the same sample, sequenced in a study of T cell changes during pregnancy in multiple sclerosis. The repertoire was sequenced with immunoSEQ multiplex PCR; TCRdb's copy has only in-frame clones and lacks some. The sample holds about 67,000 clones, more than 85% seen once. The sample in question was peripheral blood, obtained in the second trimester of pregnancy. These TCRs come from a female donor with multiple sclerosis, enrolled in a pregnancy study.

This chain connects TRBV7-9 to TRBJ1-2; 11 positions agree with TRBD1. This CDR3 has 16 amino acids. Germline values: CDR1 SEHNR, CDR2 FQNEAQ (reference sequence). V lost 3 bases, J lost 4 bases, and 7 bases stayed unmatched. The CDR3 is CASSFEWGQGVYGYTF. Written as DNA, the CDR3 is TGTGCCAGCAGCTTCGAATGGGGACAGGGGGTCTATGGCTACACCTTC.

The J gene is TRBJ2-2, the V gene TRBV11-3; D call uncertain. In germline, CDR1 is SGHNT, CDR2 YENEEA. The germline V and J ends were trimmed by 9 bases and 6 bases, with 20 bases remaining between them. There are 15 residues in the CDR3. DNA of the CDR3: TGTGCCAGGAGTCCTCCGCCCACCTTCGCCGGGGAGCTGTTTTTT. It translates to CARSPPPTFAGELFF.

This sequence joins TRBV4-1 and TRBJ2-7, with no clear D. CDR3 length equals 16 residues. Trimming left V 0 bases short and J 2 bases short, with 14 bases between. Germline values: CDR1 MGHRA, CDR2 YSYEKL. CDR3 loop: CASSQDAAVRTYEQYF. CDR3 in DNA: TGCGCCAGCAGCCAAGATGCGGCAGTTAGAACCTACGAGCAGTACTTC.

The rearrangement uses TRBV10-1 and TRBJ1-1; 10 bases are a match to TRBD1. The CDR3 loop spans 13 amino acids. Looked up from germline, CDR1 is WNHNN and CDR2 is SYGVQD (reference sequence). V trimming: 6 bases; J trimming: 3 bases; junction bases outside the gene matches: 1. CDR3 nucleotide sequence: TGCGCCAGCAGAGGACAGGGGGACACTGAAGCTTTCTTT. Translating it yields CASRGQGDTEAFF.

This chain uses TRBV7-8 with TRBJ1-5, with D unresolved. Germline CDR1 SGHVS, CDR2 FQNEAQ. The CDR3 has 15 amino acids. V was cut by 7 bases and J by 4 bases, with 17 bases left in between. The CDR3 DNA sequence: TGTGCCAGCAACAGTGGGCTGAATAATAATCAGCCCCAGCATTTT. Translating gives CASNSGLNNNQPQHF. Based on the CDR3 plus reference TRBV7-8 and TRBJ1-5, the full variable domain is GAGVSQSPRYKVAKRGQDVALRCDPISGHVSLFWYQQALGQGPEFLTYFQNEAQLDKSGLPSDRFFAERPEGSVSTLKIQRTQQEDSAVYLCASNSGLNNNQPQHFGDGTRLSIL.

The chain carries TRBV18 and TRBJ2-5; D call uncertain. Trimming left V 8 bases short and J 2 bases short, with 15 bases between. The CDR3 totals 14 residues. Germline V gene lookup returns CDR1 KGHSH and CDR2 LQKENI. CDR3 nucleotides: TGTGCCAGCGCCCCAAAAACGAGGCAAGAGACCCAGTACTTC. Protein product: CASAPKTRQETQYF.

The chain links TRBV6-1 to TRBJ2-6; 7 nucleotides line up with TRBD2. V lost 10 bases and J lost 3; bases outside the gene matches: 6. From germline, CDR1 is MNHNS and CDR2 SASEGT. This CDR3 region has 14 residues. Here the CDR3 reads CATGEGDGANVLTF. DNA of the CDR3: TGTGCCACGGGGGAGGGAGATGGGGCCAACGTCCTGACTTTC.

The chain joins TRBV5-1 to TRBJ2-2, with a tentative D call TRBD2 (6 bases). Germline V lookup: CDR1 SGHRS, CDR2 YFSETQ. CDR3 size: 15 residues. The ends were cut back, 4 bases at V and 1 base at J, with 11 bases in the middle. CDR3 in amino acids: CASSPDYGNTGELFF. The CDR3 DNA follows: TGCGCCAGCAGCCCGGACTACGGGAACACCGGGGAGCTGTTTTTT.

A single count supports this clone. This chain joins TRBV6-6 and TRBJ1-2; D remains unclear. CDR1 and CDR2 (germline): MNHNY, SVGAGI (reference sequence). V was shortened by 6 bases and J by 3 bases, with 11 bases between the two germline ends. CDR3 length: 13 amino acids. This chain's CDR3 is CASSPTGDYGYTF. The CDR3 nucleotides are TGTGCCAGCAGCCCGACCGGGGACTATGGCTACACCTTC.

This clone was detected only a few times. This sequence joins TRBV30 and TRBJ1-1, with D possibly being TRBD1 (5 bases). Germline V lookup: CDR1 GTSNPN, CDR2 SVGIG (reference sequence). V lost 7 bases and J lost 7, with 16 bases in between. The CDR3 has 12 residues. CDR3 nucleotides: TGTGCCTCCGATATGGGGGGGATTGAAGCTTTCTTT. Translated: CASDMGGIEAFF.

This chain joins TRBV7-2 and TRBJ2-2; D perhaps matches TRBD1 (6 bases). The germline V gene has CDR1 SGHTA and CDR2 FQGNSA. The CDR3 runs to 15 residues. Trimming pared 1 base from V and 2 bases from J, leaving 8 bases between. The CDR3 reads CASSLGGPNTGELFF. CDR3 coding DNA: TGTGCCAGCAGCTTAGGGGGGCCTAACACCGGGGAGCTGTTTTTT.

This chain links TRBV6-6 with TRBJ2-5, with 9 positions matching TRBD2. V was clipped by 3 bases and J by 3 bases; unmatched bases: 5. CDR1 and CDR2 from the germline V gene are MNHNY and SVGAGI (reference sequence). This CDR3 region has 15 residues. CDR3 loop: CASSYLASGEETQYF. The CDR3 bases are TGTGCCAGCAGTTATCTGGCTAGCGGGGAAGAGACCCAGTACTTC.

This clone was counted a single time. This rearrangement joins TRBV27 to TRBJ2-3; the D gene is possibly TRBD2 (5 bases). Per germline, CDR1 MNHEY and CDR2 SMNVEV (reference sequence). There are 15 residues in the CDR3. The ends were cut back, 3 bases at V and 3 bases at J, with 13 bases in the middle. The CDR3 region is CASSFGGPRTDTQYF. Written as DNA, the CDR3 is TGTGCCAGCAGTTTTGGCGGGCCCAGAACAGATACGCAGTATTTT.

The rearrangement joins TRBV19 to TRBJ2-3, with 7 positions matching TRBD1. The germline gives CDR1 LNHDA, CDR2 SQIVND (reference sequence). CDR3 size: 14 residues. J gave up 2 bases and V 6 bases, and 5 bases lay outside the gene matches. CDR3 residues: CASREQGTTDTQYF. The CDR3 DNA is TGTGCCAGTAGGGAACAGGGGACCACAGATACGCAGTATTTT.

The CDR3 DNA follows: TGTGCCAGCAGCCGGGGACAGGGGAATTCACCCCTCCACTTT. Its protein is CASSRGQGNSPLHF. The chain has TRBV7-6 and TRBJ1-6, with TRBD1 matching 10 bases. The length of the CDR3 is 14 residues. Germline CDR1 and CDR2: SGHVS and FNYEAQ. The V segment lost 5 bases and the J segment 7 bases; nucleotides outside the gene matches: 2.

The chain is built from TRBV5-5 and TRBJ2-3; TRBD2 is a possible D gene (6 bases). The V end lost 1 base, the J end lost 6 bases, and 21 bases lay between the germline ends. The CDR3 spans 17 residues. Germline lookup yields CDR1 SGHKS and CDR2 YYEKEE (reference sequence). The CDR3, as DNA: TGTGCCAGCAGCTTGATGCAGTGGCGGGGTAATAGGGATACGCAGTATTTT. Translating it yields CASSLMQWRGNRDTQYF. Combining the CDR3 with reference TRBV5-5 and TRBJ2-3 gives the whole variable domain DAGVTQSPTHLIKTRGQQVTLRCSPISGHKSVSWYQQVLGQGPQFIFQYYEKEERGRGNFPDRFSARQFPNYSSELNVNALLLGDSALYLCASSLMQWRGNRDTQYFGPGTRLTVL.

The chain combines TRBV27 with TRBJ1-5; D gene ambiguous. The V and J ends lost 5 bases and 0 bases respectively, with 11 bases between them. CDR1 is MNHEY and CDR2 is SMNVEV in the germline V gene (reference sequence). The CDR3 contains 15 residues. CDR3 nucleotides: TGTGCCAGCAGTCCCCAGGTGTTTAGCAATCAGCCCCAGCATTTT. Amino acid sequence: CASSPQVFSNQPQHF.

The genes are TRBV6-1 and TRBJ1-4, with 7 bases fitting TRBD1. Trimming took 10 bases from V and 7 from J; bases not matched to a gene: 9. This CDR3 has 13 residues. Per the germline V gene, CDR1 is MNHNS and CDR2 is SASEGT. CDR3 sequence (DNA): TGTGCCACTGAACCCAGGGGGGCTGAAAAACTGTTTTTT. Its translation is CATEPRGAEKLFF.

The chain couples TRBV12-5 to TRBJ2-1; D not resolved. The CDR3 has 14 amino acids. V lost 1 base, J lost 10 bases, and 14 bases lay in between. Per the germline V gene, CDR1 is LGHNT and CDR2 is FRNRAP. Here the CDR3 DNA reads TGTGCTAGTGGTTTGGACATAGCCCATGGGGAGCAGTTCTTC. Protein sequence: CASGLDIAHGEQFF. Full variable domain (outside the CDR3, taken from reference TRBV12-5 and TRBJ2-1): DARVTQTPRHKVTEMGQEVTMRCQPILGHNTVFWYRQTMMQGLELLAYFRNRAPLDDSGMPKDRFSAEMPDATLATLKIQPSEPRDSAVYFCASGLDIAHGEQFFGPGTRLTVL.

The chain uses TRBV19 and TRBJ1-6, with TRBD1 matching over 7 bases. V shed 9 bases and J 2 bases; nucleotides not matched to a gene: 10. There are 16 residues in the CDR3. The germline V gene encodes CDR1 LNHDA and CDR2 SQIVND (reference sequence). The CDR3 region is CASLAQTGTYNSPLHF. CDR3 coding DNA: TGTGCCAGCTTGGCCCAGACAGGGACCTATAATTCACCCCTCCACTTT.

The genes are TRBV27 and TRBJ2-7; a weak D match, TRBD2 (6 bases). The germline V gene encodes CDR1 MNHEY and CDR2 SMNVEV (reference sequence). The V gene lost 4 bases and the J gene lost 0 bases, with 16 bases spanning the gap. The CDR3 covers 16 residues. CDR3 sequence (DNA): TGTGCCAGCAGTTCCAACTGGGGGGAACTCTCCTACGAGCAGTACTTC. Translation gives CASSSNWGELSYEQYF.

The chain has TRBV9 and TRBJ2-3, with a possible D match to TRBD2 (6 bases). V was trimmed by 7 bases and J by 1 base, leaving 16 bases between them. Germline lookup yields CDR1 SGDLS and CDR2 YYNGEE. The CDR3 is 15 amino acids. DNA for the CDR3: TGTGCCAGCGGGATTAGCGGATCTGGCACAGATACGCAGTATTTT. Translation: CASGISGSGTDTQYF.

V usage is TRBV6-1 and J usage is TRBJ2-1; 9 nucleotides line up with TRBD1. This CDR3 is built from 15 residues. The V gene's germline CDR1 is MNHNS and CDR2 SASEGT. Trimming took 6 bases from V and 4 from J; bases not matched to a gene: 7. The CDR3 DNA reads TGTGCCAGCAGATCTACAGGGGGCCCATACAATGAGCAGTTCTTC. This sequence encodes CASRSTGGPYNEQFF.

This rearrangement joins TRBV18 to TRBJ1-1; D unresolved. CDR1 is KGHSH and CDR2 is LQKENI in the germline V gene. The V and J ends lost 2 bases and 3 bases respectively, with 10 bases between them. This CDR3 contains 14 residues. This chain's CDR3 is CASSPNQRDTEAFF. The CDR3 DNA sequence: TGTGCCAGCTCACCAAACCAGAGGGACACTGAAGCTTTCTTT.